The sequence of this TCR beta chain was determined in a study of read filtering for tumor transcriptome and immune sequencing. Study-wide context: R-ISS stage counts were eight or nine for I, roughly 15 for II, 7 for III.

This library used about 400 ng RNA and molecular barcoded adaptors spanning alpha/delta and beta/gamma chains. MiXCR, applied by TCRdb to the reads, yields one record per CDR3 protein. The sample yields about 39,000 distinct CDR3 sequences, more than 13% seen once. This clonotype has ten or more counts. This CDR3 comprises 14 residues. V was clipped by 6 bases and J by 1 base; unmatched bases: 6. Looked up from germline, CDR1 is SQVTM and CDR2 is ANQGSEA. This TCR was recovered from a donor older than 35 with multiple myeloma. This chain connects TRBV29-1 to TRBJ1-1; 9 bases align to TRBD1. Material for sequencing was a population of CD138-negative cells sorted from bone marrow. In DNA form, the CDR3 reads TGCAGCGTCGCAACAGGGGGCGCGAACACTGAAGCTTTCTTT. Its protein is CSVATGGANTEAFF.